The text below deals with one T cell receptor beta chain. What it binds is not known. The length of the CDR3 is 17 residues. V lost 5 bases and J lost 8; bases outside the gene matches: 18. Looked up from germline, CDR1 is SNHLY and CDR2 is FYNNEI. General observations from the study: Tumor Treg TCRs overlapped most with tumor naive CD4+ cells. Tumor memory CD4+ T cell TCR gene usage clustered with blood and lymph node memory CD4+ cells and lymph node naive CD4+ cells. Larger-cohort validation covered only one TCR beta V-J rearrangement.

Full-length variable regions came from constant-region reverse primers plus semi-nested Nested Universal Primer A PCR. TCRdb reprocessed the 5' RACE reads with MiXCR, giving one entry per CDR3 protein. The sample contains some 30,000 distinct CDR3 sequences, about a quarter of which appear only once. The sequencing input was naive CD4+ T cells sorted from a lymph node. The subset: naive CD4+ T cells, CD4+CD45RA+CD25-. This TCR was sampled from a female donor with breast cancer. The chain couples TRBV2 to TRBJ2-1, with 7 bases that match TRBD2. The CDR3 loop reads CASSRFLGRENGDEQFF. The CDR3 DNA reads TGTGCCAGCAGTCGATTTCTGGGGCGGGAGAATGGAGATGAGCAGTTCTTC. Variable domain in full (rest from reference TRBV2 and TRBJ2-1): EPEVTQTPSHQVTQMGQEVILRCVPISNHLYFYWYRQILGQKVEFLVSFYNNEISEKSEIFDDQFSVERPDGSNFTLKIRSTKLEDSAMYFCASSRFLGRENGDEQFFGPGTRLTVL.